This T cell receptor (beta chain) appears in the sequencing data of a study of cytomegalovirus exposure and HLA in healthy donors. Findings of the study overall: The productive fraction for most TCR beta V segments was about 87% or about 30% in an earlier analysis. Analysis performed later found approximately 17,000 TCR beta sequences associated with HLA alleles at 0.05 false discovery rate.

PCR was performed using 60 Vbeta and 13 Jbeta primers. Repertoires were generated with immunoSEQ multiplex PCR, while TCRdb's copy carries only in-frame clones and drops some. Found here are under 100,000 clones, 65% to 80% of them singletons; the top ten hold roughly 16%. A remark on this clone: Its antigen remains unidentified.

This CDR3 spans 16 amino acids. CDR1 and CDR2 (germline): ENHRY, SYGVKD. Trimming left V 2 bases short and J 6 bases short, with 17 bases between. The sample taken for sequencing was PBMCs. V and J are TRBV10-3 and TRBJ2-4, with D tentatively TRBD2 (6 bases). The receptor comes from a woman aged 45-65 years in good health and CMV-seropositive. CDR3 loop: CAISEHPGLTANIQYF. CDR3 sequence (DNA): TGTGCCATCAGTGAGCACCCGGGACTCACAGCAAACATTCAGTACTTC.